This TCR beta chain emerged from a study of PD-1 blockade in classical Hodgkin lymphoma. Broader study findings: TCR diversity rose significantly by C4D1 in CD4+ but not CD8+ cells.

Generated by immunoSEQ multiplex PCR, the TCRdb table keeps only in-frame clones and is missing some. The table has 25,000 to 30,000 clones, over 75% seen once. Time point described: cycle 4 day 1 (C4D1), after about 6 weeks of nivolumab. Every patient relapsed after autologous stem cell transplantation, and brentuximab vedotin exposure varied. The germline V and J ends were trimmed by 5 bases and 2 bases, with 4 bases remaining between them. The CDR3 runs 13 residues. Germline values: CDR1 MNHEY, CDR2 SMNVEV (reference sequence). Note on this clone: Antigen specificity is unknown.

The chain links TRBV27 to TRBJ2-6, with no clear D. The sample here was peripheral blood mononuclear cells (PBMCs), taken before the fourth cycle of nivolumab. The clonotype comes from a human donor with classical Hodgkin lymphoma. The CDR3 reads CASSRTGANVLTF. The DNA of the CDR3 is TGTGCCAGCAGTAGAACTGGGGCCAACGTCCTGACTTTC.